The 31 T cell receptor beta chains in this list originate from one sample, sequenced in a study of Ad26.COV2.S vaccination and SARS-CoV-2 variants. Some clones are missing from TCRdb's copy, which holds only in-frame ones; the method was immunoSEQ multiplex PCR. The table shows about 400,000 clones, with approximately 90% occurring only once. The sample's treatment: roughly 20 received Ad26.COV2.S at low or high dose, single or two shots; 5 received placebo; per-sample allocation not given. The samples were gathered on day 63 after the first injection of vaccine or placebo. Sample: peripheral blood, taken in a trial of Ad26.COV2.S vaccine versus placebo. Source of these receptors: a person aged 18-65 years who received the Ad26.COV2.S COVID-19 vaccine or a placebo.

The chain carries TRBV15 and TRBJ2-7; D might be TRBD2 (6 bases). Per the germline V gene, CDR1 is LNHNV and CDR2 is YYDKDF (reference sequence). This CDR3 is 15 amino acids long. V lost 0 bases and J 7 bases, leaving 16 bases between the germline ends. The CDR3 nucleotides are TGTGCCACCAGCAGAGACGGGACTCATTTCGGAGAGCAGTACTTC. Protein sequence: CATSRDGTHFGEQYF.

CDR3 protein: CASSLLPSTGLAVYNEQFF. The CDR3 DNA sequence: TGTGCCAGCAGCCTATTACCTTCGACGGGACTAGCGGTCTACAATGAGCAGTTCTTC. The V gene is TRBV3-1 (or the pseudogene TRBV3-2), the J gene TRBJ2-1; TRBD2 aligns across 11 bases. V lost 4 bases, J lost 3 bases, and 14 bases stayed unmatched. The CDR3 is made up of 19 amino acids. The germline V gene has CDR1 LGHDT and CDR2 YNNKEL (reference sequence).

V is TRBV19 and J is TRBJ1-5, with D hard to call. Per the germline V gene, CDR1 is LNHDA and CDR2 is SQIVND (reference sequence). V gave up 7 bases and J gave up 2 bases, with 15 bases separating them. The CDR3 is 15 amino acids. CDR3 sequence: CASKEAGRGNQPQHF. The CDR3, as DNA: TGTGCCAGTAAGGAGGCGGGCCGGGGCAATCAGCCCCAGCATTTT. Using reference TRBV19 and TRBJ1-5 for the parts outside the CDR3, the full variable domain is DGGITQSPKYLFRKEGQNVTLSCEQNLNHDAMYWYRQDPGQGLRLIYYSQIVNDFQKGDIAEGYSVSREKKESFPLTVTSAQKNPTAFYLCASKEAGRGNQPQHFGDGTRLSIL.

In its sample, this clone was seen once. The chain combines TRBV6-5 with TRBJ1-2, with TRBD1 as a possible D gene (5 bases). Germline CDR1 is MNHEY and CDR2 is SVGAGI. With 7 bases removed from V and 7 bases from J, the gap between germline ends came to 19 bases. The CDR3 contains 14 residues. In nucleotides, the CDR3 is TGTGCCAGCACCCGCGGCGGTGGGGGGGGTGGCTACACCTTC. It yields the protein CASTRGGGGGGYTF.

CDR3 sequence: CASSPGGATYGYTF. CDR3 sequence (DNA): TGTGCCAGCAGCCCGGGAGGAGCGACCTATGGCTACACCTTC. The V gene is TRBV5-4, the J gene TRBJ1-2; no firm D call. The V and J ends lost 4 bases and 4 bases respectively, with 14 bases between them. The CDR3 has 14 residues. CDR1 is SGHNT and CDR2 is YYREEE in the germline V gene (reference sequence).

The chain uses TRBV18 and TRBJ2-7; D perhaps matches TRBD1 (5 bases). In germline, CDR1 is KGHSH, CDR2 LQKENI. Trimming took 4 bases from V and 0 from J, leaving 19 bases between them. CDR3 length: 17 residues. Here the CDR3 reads CASSHYVSDTSSYEQYF. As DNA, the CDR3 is TGTGCCAGCTCACACTACGTGTCGGACACAAGCTCCTACGAGCAGTACTTC.

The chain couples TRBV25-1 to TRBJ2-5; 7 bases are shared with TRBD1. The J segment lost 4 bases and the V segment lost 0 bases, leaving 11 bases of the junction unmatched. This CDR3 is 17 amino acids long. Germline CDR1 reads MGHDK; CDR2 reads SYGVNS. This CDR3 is CASSEYGSRQGRETQYF. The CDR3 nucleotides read TGTGCCAGCAGTGAATATGGTTCGCGACAGGGAAGAGAGACCCAGTACTTC.

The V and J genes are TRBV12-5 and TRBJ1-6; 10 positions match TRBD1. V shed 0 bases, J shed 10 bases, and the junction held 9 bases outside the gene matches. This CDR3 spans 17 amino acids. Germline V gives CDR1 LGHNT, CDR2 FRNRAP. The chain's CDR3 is CASGLVSDRGRGSPLHF. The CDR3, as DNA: TGTGCTAGTGGTTTGGTCTCTGACAGGGGGCGCGGATCACCCCTCCACTTT.

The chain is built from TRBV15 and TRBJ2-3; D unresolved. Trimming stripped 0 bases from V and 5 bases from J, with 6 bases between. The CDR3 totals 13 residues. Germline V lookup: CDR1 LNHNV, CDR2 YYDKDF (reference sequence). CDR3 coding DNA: TGTGCCACCAGCAGAGAAACGGGAGATACGCAGTATTTT. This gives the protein CATSRETGDTQYF.

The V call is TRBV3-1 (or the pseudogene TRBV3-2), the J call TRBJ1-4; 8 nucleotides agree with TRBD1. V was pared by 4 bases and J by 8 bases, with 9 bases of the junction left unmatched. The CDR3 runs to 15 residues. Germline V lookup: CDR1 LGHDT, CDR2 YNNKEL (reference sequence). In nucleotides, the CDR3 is TGTGCCAGCAGCCGGAAGGACAGGGAGTGGGAAAAACTGTTTTTT. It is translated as CASSRKDREWEKLFF.

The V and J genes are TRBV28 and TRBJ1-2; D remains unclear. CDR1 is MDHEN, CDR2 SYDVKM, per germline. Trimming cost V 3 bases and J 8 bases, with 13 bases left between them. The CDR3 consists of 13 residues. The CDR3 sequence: CASSFFDKRGYTF. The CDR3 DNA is TGTGCCAGCAGTTTCTTTGACAAGCGGGGCTACACCTTC.

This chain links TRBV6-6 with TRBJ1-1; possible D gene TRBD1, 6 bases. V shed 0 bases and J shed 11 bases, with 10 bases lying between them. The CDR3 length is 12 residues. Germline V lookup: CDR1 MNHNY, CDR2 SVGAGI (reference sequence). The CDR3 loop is CASSYSEGEAFF. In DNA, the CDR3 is TGTGCCAGCAGTTACTCGGAGGGGGAGGCTTTCTTT.

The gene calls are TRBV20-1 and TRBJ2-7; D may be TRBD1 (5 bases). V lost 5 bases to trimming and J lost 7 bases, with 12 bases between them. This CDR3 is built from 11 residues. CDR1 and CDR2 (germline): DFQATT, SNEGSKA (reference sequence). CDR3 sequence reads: CSAWGTGEQYF. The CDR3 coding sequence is TGCAGTGCTTGGGGCACCGGGGAGCAGTACTTC.

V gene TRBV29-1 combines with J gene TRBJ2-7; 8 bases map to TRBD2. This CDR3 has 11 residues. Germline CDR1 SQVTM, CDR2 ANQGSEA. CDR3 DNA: TGCAGTGCCGGGAGGGACTACGAGCAGTACTTC. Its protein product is CSAGRDYEQYF.

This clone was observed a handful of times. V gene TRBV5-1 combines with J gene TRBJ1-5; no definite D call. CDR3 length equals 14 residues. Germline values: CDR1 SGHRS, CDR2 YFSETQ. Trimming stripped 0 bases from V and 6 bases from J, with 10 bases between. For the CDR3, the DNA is TGCGCCAGCAGCTTGGAGGTTTCGGGTCAGCCCCAGCATTTT. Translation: CASSLEVSGQPQHF.

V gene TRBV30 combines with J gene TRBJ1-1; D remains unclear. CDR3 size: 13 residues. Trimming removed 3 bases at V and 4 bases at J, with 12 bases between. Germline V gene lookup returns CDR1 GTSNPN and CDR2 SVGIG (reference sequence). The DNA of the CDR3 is TGTGCCTGGAGGGCCTCAGGCATCACTGAAGCTTTCTTT. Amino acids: CAWRASGITEAFF.

The CDR3 reads CASSLSTSGDSPLHF. The CDR3 region has the DNA TGTGCCAGCAGTTTATCTACTTCGGGCGATTCACCCCTCCACTTT. This chain connects TRBV28 to TRBJ1-6; D is uncertain. Trimming left V 1 base short and J 8 bases short, with 12 bases between. Germline-derived CDR1 and CDR2 are MDHEN and SYDVKM. The CDR3 has 15 amino acids.

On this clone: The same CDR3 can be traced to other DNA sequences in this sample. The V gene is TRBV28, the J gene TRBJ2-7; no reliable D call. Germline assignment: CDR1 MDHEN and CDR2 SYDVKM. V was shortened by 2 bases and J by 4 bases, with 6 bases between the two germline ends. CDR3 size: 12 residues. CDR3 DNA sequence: TGTGCCAGCAGTTTACAGCCTTACGAGCAGTACTTC. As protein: CASSLQPYEQYF.

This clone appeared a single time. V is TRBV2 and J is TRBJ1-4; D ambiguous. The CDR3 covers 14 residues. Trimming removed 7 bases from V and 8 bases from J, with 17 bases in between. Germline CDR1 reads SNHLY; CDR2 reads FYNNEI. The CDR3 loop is CASINPAPFEKLFF. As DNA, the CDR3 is TGTGCCAGCATCAATCCGGCCCCCTTCGAAAAACTGTTTTTT.

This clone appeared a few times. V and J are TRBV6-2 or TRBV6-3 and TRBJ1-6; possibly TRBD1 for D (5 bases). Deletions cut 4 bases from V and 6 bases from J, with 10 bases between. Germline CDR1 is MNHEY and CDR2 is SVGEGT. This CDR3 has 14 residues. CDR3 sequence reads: CASSSPGRNSPLHF. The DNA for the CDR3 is TGTGCCAGCAGTTCGCCGGGACGTAATTCACCCCTCCACTTT.

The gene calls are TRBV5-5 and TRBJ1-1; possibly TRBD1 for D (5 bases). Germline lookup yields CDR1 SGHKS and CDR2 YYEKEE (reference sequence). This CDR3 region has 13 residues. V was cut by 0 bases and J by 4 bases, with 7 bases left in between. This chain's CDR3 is CASSLGGLTEAFF. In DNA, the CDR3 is TGTGCCAGCAGCTTGGGGGGCCTCACTGAAGCTTTCTTT.

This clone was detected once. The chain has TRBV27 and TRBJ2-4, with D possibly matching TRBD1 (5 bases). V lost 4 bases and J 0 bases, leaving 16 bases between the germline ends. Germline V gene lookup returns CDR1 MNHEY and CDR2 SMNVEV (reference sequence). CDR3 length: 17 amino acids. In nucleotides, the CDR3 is TGTGCCAGCAGTTCAGGGTCAATGACTCTAGCCAAAAACATTCAGTACTTC. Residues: CASSSGSMTLAKNIQYF.

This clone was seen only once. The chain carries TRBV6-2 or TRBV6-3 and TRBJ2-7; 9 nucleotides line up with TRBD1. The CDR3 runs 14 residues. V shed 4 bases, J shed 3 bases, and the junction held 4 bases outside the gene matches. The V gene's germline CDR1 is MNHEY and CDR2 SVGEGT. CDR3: CASSWGQGFYEQYF. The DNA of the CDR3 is TGTGCCAGCAGTTGGGGACAGGGCTTCTACGAGCAGTACTTC.

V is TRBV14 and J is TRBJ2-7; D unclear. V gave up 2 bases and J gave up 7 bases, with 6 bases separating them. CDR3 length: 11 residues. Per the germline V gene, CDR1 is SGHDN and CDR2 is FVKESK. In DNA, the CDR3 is TGTGCCAGCAGCCAATCTTGGGAGCAGTACTTC. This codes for CASSQSWEQYF.

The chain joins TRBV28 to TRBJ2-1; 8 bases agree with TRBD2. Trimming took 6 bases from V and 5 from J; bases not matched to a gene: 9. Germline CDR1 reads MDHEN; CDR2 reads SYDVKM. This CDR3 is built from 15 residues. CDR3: CASSFSGDIHNEQFF. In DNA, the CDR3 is TGTGCCAGCAGCTTTAGCGGGGATATTCACAATGAGCAGTTCTTC.

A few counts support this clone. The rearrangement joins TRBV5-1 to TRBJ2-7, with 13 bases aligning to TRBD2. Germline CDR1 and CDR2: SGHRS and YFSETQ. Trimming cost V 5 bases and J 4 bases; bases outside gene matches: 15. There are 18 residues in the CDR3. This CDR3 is CASSRVGTSGIQSYEQYF. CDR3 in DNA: TGCGCCAGCAGTCGTGTAGGGACTAGCGGGATACAATCATACGAGCAGTACTTC.

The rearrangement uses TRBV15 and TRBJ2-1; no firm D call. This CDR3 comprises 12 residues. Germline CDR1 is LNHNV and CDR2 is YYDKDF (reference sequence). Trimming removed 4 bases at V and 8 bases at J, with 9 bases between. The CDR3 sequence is CATSIAKDEQFF. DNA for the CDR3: TGTGCCACCAGCATCGCGAAGGATGAGCAGTTCTTC.

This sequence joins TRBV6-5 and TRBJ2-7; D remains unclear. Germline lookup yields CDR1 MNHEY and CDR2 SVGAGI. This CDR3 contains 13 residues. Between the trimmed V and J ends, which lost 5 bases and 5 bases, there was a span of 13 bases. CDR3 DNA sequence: TGTGCCAGCAGTCGGACGGAGAGGAACGAGCAGTACTTC. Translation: CASSRTERNEQYF.

CDR3 sequence (DNA): TGTGCCAGCAGTTATCTCGGGACTAACGCCGGCTACGAGCAGTACTTC. As protein: CASSYLGTNAGYEQYF. The J gene is TRBJ2-7, the V gene TRBV6-6; 7 positions match TRBD2. Germline V gene sequence: CDR1 MNHNY, CDR2 SVGAGI (reference sequence). The V gene end was trimmed by 3 bases and the J gene end by 3 bases; junction bases not matched to a gene: 11. There are 16 residues in the CDR3.

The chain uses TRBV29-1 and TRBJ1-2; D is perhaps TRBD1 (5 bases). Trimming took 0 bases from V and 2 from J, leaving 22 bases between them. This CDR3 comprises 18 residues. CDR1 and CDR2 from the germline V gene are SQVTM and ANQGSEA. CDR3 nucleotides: TGCAGCGTTGAAGAAGCGATGGGGCTCCGGAGGGGAAACTATGGCTACACCTTC. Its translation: CSVEEAMGLRRGNYGYTF.

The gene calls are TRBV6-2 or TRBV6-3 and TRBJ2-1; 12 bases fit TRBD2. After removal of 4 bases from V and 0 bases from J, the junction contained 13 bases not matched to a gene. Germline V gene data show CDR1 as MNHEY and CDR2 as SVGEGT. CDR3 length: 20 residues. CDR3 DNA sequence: TGTGCCAGCAGTTGGGGAAGGTCTAGCGGGAGGGTCAGCTCCTACAATGAGCAGTTCTTC. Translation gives CASSWGRSSGRVSSYNEQFF.